This T cell receptor beta chain was recovered during a study of blood T cells in healthy people across ages. Overall study results and limits: Unsorted PBMCs ruled out conclusive naive versus antigen-experienced comparison. Significant beta diversity loss was already apparent by age about 39, declining roughly linearly. Naive CD4+ cells and diversity were both higher in long-lived donors than in aged donors.

V was trimmed by 4 bases and J by 5 bases, leaving 6 bases between them. The CDR3 is 12 amino acids. In germline, CDR1 is KGHSH, CDR2 LQKENI. Alongside a J-beta primer mix, a sample-barcoded 5' primer served in a second PCR lasting about 7 to 12 cycles. TCRdb processed the 5' RACE reads anew with MiXCR; each CDR3 protein has one entry. The sample lists roughly 1 million distinct CDR3 sequences; approximately 25% were seen once. Points on this clonotype: What it binds is not known.

These sequences were also reported in another study, on T cells of mothers and their children.

This TCR came from a girl between 2 and 10 years old in good health. Sequenced input: blood. The chain combines TRBV18 with TRBJ1-5; D is uncertain. The CDR3 DNA sequence: TGTGCCAGCTCACGCATTGATCAGCCCCAGCATTTT. The encoded protein is CASSRIDQPQHF.